The rows below give T cell receptor beta chains drawn from one sample of a study of regulatory T cells in long-lasting Graves disease. TCRdb fed the multiplex PCR reads into MiXCR, producing one record per CDR3 protein. Among about 540,000 distinct CDR3 sequences listed, roughly 13% were seen once. The same data also went into a second study, on T cells in Graves' hyperthyroidism and ophthalmopathy.

The source material was peripheral blood mononuclear cells (PBMCs), sampled at new diagnosis, from a patient treated with antithyroid drugs. All receptors derive from a man aged 25 to 45 with Graves disease. Each CDR3 is given with its conserved first and last residue. A D gene is named only where the DNA matches it firmly. Some rows mark clone size as missing; the rest say once, few, many or name a class of expanded clone.

TRBD1,TRBV9,few,TRBJ1-2,CASSGRQGNYGYTF,TGTGCCAGCAGCGGCCGACAGGGAAATTATGGCTACACCTTC
TRBD1,TRBV20-1,many,TRBJ2-7,CSARPGQGKYEQYF,TGCAGTGCGAGACCGGGACAGGGGAAATACGAGCAGTACTTC
TRBD2,TRBV2,NA,TRBJ2-1,CASSVARKLAGGRNEQFF,TGTGCCAGCAGTGTTGCGAGGAAACTAGCGGGAGGGCGGAATGAGCAGTTCTTC
NA,TRBV6-1,NA,TRBJ1-2,CASSELSGINSGYTF,TGTGCCAGCAGTGAACTTTCAGGGATTAATTCTGGCTACACCTTC
NA,TRBV19,few,TRBJ2-2,CASSARAGAPGELFF,TGTGCCAGTAGCGCTCGAGCAGGGGCCCCGGGGGAGCTGTTTTTT
NA,TRBV20-1,many,TRBJ1-5,CSANPVGRGNQPQHF,TGCAGTGCTAACCCAGTCGGCAGGGGCAATCAGCCCCAGCATTTT
TRBD2,TRBV7-2,many,TRBJ2-3,CASSHPREEGGDTQYF,TGTGCCAGCAGCCATCCTCGGGAGGAGGGTGGAGATACGCAGTATTTT
NA,TRBV3-1,NA,TRBJ2-1,CASSQEVAYNEQFF,TGTGCCAGCAGCCAAGAGGTGGCCTACAATGAGCAGTTCTTC
TRBD2,TRBV11-2,NA,TRBJ2-1,CASSQGLAGVYEQFF,TGTGCCAGCAGCCAGGGACTAGCGGGAGTATATGAGCAGTTCTTC
TRBD1,TRBV19,few,TRBJ2-5,CASSIPGQGFETQYF,TGTGCCAGTAGTATTCCAGGACAGGGTTTTGAGACCCAGTACTTC
TRBD2,TRBV24-1,many,TRBJ2-7,CATTPSGGRAKNEQYF,TGTGCCACCACTCCAAGTGGCGGGAGGGCCAAAAACGAGCAGTACTTC
NA,TRBV2,many,TRBJ2-7,CAIKTVSYEQYF,TGTGCCATCAAGACAGTCTCCTACGAGCAGTACTTC
NA,TRBV7-9,NA,TRBJ2-7,CASTLGGNKQYF,TGTGCCAGCACCCTGGGGGGAAACAAGCAGTACTTC
TRBD2,TRBV6-1,few,TRBJ2-3,CASWTSGRRSTDTQYF,TGTGCCAGCTGGACTAGCGGGAGGAGGAGCACAGATACGCAGTATTTT
TRBD2,TRBV12-3/TRBV12-4,NA,TRBJ2-3,CASRRLAALTDTQYF,TGTGCCAGCAGGCGACTAGCGGCACTCACAGATACGCAGTATTTT
TRBD1,TRBV7-2,many,TRBJ1-4,CASSRGGQPDEKLFF,TGTGCCAGCAGCCGAGGGGGACAGCCGGATGAAAAACTGTTTTTT
TRBD2,TRBV10-3,few,TRBJ2-2,CAITPSGTNTGELFF,TGTGCCATCACCCCTAGCGGGACCAACACCGGGGAGCTGTTTTTT
TRBD1,TRBV20-1,NA,TRBJ1-5,CSARTGSNQPQHF,TGCAGTGCCAGGACAGGGAGCAATCAGCCCCAGCATTTT
NA,TRBV28,many,TRBJ2-7,CASSVPQRKTYEQYF,TGTGCCAGCAGTGTTCCACAGCGGAAAACCTACGAGCAGTACTTC
NA,TRBV7-9,NA,TRBJ1-5,CASSLGDTNQPQHF,TGTGCCAGCAGCTTGGGGGACACCAATCAGCCCCAGCATTTT
NA,TRBV6-1,NA,TRBJ1-1,CASSRIQMNTEAFF,TGTGCCAGCAGTCGTATCCAGATGAACACTGAAGCTTTCTTT
TRBD2,TRBV5-1,many,TRBJ2-3,CASSLGASGSADTQYF,TGCGCCAGCAGCTTGGGCGCTAGCGGGAGTGCAGATACGCAGTATTTT
TRBD1,TRBV6-2/TRBV6-3,many,TRBJ2-3,CASSQGQSSTDTQYF,TGTGCCAGCAGCCAGGGACAGTCAAGCACAGATACGCAGTATTTT
NA,TRBV6-1,NA,TRBJ1-3,CASRGRDSGNTIYF,TGTGCCAGCAGGGGACGGGACTCTGGAAACACCATATATTTT
NA,TRBV24-1,many,TRBJ2-1,CATSDLDEQFF,TGTGCCACCAGTGACCTTGATGAGCAGTTCTTC
NA,TRBV7-9,many,TRBJ2-3,CASSLTTTDTQYF,TGTGCCAGCAGCTTAACCACCACAGATACGCAGTATTTT
NA,TRBV6-1,NA,TRBJ2-7,CASRHPRTKGMYEQYF,TGTGCCAGCAGACACCCCCGGACTAAGGGTATGTACGAGCAGTACTTC
NA,TRBV3-1,few,TRBJ2-1,CASSIFGAQNNEQFF,TGTGCCAGCAGCATATTTGGGGCACAAAACAATGAGCAGTTCTTC